This section outlines one T cell receptor (beta chain) sequence together with its context. Its matching antigen is unknown. Repertoires were generated with immunoSEQ multiplex PCR, while TCRdb's copy carries only in-frame clones and drops some. The table includes approximately 24,000 clones, more than 60% detected once. This record belongs to a study of STAT5B mutations in CD4+ large granular lymphocyte leukemia. Study-wide results and limits: The CD4+ versus CD8+ T-LGLL clonality difference may reflect limited sample size.

CDR3 size: 14 residues. V shed 3 bases and J 5 bases; nucleotides not matched to a gene: 5. Germline loops: CDR1 MDHEN, CDR2 SYDVKM. The sequencing input was CD4+ T cells from blood buffy coats. The chain couples TRBV28 to TRBJ1-1; 8 nucleotides align to TRBD1. The clonotype originates from a human donor in good health. CDR3 in DNA: TGTGCCAGCAGTTTCAGGGGGCGGGGGACTGAAGCTTTCTTT. Its translation is CASSFRGRGTEAFF.